This section outlines one TCR beta chain sequence together with its context. V shed 1 base, J shed 4 bases, and the junction held 7 bases outside the gene matches. Per the germline V gene, CDR1 is SGHTA and CDR2 is FQGNSA. This CDR3 is built from 15 residues. These data originate in a study of blood T cell repertoires in COVID-19. Original processing notes: Estimates of nucleated cell counts were drawn from the amplification of reference gene primers. The protocol was immunoSEQ multiplex PCR, while the TCRdb copy is restricted to in-frame clones and leaves out a portion. From that table come the V and J calls and clone size; the DNA was used to work out D and trimming. The sample carries around 61,000 clones, 80% to 85% recorded once.

The chain couples TRBV7-2 to TRBJ2-7; 7 nucleotides align to TRBD1. The receptor was derived from an older man with acute or convalescent COVID-19. Specimen: peripheral blood. Written as DNA, the CDR3 is TGTGCCAGCAGCTTAGAGGGACAGACCTTATACGAGCAGTACTTC. Translating gives CASSLEGQTLYEQYF.